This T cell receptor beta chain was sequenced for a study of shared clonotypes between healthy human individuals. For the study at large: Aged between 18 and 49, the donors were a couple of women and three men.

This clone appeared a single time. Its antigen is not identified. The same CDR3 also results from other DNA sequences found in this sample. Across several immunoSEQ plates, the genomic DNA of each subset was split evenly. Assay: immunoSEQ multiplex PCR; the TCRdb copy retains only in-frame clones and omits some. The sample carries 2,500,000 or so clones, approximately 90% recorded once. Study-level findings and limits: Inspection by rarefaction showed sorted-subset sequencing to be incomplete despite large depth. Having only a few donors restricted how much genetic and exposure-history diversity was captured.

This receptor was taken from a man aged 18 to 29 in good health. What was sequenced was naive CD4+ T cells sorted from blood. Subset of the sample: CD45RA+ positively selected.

In nucleotides, the CDR3 is TGTGCCAGCAGTTTTAGTGGCGGCTATGGCTACACCTTC. Translated, it gives CASSFSGGYGYTF. The chain couples TRBV27 to TRBJ1-2; D uncertain. Germline V gene sequence: CDR1 MNHEY, CDR2 SMNVEV (reference sequence). The CDR3 totals 13 residues. The V gene lost 3 bases and the J gene lost 4 bases, with 9 bases spanning the gap.